This T cell receptor beta chain emerged from a study of blood T cells in healthy people across ages. This clonotype was counted many times. Its antigen is unknown. The V end lost 4 bases, the J end lost 7 bases, and 18 bases lay between the germline ends. CDR1 and CDR2 from the germline V gene are SGHRS and YFSETQ. This CDR3 is 14 amino acids long. Healthy Caucasians from Russia aged roughly 6 to 95 served as donors. Regarding the study as a whole: One million T cells yielded diversity estimates that were considered underestimates. There was no known CMV status for donors, so expanded clonotype changes were possibly confounded.

Using a J-beta primer mix together with a sample-barcoded 5' primer, a second PCR was run for 7 to 11 cycles. A template-switch adaptor that had 12 random nucleotides put a tag on each cDNA molecule. TCRdb reanalysed the 5' RACE reads using MiXCR and keeps one entry per CDR3 protein. The table has 710,000 or so distinct CDR3 sequences, about a third seen once. This chain links TRBV5-1 with TRBJ2-7, with a possible D match to TRBD1 (6 bases). The receptor was isolated from an elderly woman in good health. Material for sequencing was blood. The CDR3 spells CASSPGQISTEQYF. In DNA form, the CDR3 reads TGCGCCAGCAGCCCTGGACAGATCTCTACGGAGCAGTACTTC.